One sample yielded the 26 T cell receptor beta chains listed below, sequenced in a study of blood T cell repertoires in COVID-19. Libraries were prepared by immunoSEQ multiplex PCR; TCRdb keeps only in-frame clonotypes and omits some of them. The top ten clones hold roughly 3.5% of a sample with 300,000 to 400,000 clones, approximately 90% of them seen once. Material: peripheral blood. These receptors all come from a woman under 30 who had recovered from COVID-19.

The V call is TRBV7-2, the J call TRBJ2-5; 8 nucleotides align to TRBD2. Germline V gene data show CDR1 as SGHTA and CDR2 as FQGNSA. Trimming cost V 0 bases and J 12 bases; bases outside gene matches: 6. The CDR3 runs 13 residues. CDR3 residues: CASSLAVAGGKYF. Here the CDR3 DNA reads TGTGCCAGCAGCTTAGCGGTGGCGGGGGGAAAGTACTTC.

Notes on this clone: Other DNA sequences in the sample encode the same CDR3. The V gene is TRBV12-3 or TRBV12-4, the J gene TRBJ1-2, with D perhaps matching TRBD1 (5 bases). Trimming removed 5 bases from V and 0 bases from J, with 7 bases in between. The CDR3 loop spans 13 amino acids. CDR3 protein: CASSPGANYGYTF. CDR3 in DNA: TGTGCCAGCAGTCCGGGGGCTAACTATGGCTACACCTTC.

The chain couples TRBV20-1 to TRBJ2-1; D call uncertain. V gave up 2 bases and J gave up 5 bases, with 4 bases separating them. The V gene's germline CDR1 is DFQATT and CDR2 SNEGSKA (reference sequence). The CDR3 is 11 amino acids. CDR3 protein: CSARRDNEQFF. CDR3 DNA sequence: TGCAGTGCTAGAAGAGACAATGAGCAGTTCTTC.

V is TRBV12-3 or TRBV12-4 and J is TRBJ1-2, with 8 bases aligning to TRBD1. The CDR3 runs to 13 residues. V trimming: 6 bases; J trimming: 9 bases; junction bases outside the gene matches: 9. The CDR3 nucleotides are TGTGCCAGCAGCGGACAGGGCGCGTTGAGCTACACCTTC. Amino acids: CASSGQGALSYTF.

This chain uses TRBV5-1 with TRBJ2-5, with D unclear. CDR1 and CDR2 (germline): SGHRS, YFSETQ. Trimming left V 6 bases short and J 3 bases short, with 6 bases between. This CDR3 comprises 11 residues. The CDR3 region has the DNA TGCGCCAGCACCTTTAAAGAGACCCAGTACTTC. Protein: CASTFKETQYF.

In this sample, this clone turned up once. The chain combines TRBV7-9 with TRBJ2-2; D possibly corresponds to TRBD1 (7 bases). The V gene's germline CDR1 is SEHNR and CDR2 FQNEAQ (reference sequence). Trimming pared 5 bases from V and 4 bases from J, leaving 14 bases between. The length of the CDR3 is 15 residues. The CDR3: CASSTTGEATGELFF. CDR3 nucleotides: TGTGCCAGCAGCACTACAGGGGAGGCCACCGGGGAGCTGTTTTTT.

J is TRBJ2-3 and V is TRBV3-1 (or the pseudogene TRBV3-2), with 8 bases lining up with TRBD2. Germline CDR1 reads LGHDT; CDR2 reads YNNKEL (reference sequence). The CDR3 extends over 14 amino acids. J lost 4 bases, V lost 3 bases, and 3 bases had no gene match. The CDR3 region is CASSQGLDADTQYF. CDR3 nucleotides: TGTGCCAGCAGCCAGGGACTAGACGCAGATACGCAGTATTTT.

As for this clone: Other DNA sequences in the same sample also yield this CDR3. For the CDR3, the DNA is TGTGCCAGCTCACCCTTACAGGGGGCGAACACTGAAGCTTTCTTT. Amino acid sequence: CASSPLQGANTEAFF. The chain couples TRBV18 to TRBJ1-1; 9 nucleotides line up with TRBD1. V lost 3 bases to trimming and J lost 1 base; unmatched junction nucleotides: 3. In germline, CDR1 is KGHSH, CDR2 LQKENI. The CDR3 consists of 15 residues. Full variable domain (rest looked up from reference TRBV18 and TRBJ1-1): NAGVMQNPRHLVRRRGQEARLRCSPMKGHSHVYWYRQLPEEGLKFMVYLQKENIIDESGMPKERFSAEFPKEGPSILRIQQVVRGDSAAYFCASSPLQGANTEAFFGQGTRLTVV.

The rearrangement joins TRBV24-1 to TRBJ2-1; the D gene is possibly TRBD2 (6 bases). With 3 bases removed from V and 3 bases from J, the gap between germline ends came to 14 bases. Per the germline V gene, CDR1 is KGHDR and CDR2 is SFDVKD. The CDR3 sequence is 16 residues long. The CDR3 spells CATSDPRRASYNEQFF. CDR3 DNA sequence: TGTGCCACCAGTGATCCGAGGAGGGCCAGCTACAATGAGCAGTTCTTC.

In its sample, this clone was seen once. The chain carries TRBV5-4 and TRBJ1-1; 8 bases align to TRBD1. V was clipped by 4 bases and J by 4 bases; unmatched bases: 9. Germline V gene sequence: CDR1 SGHNT, CDR2 YYREEE (reference sequence). The CDR3 covers 15 residues. The CDR3 bases are TGTGCCAGCAGCCCAATGACAGGACAGGGCACTGAAGCTTTCTTT. Translation gives CASSPMTGQGTEAFF.

This chain links TRBV12-3 or TRBV12-4 with TRBJ1-1, with D possibly matching TRBD1 (5 bases). This CDR3 has 13 amino acids. Trimming took 4 bases from V and 2 from J, leaving 8 bases between them. In nucleotides, the CDR3 is TGTGCCAGCAGTTGGACACTAAACACTGAAGCTTTCTTT. Its protein is CASSWTLNTEAFF.

The V and J genes are TRBV15 and TRBJ1-3, with no clear D. This CDR3 has 13 amino acids. V lost 2 bases to trimming and J lost 4 bases, with 6 bases between them. Germline lookup yields CDR1 LNHNV and CDR2 YYDKDF (reference sequence). CDR3 bases: TGTGCCACCAGCAGATACCAGGGAAACACCATATATTTT. It encodes CATSRYQGNTIYF.

The DNA for the CDR3 is TGTGCCAGCAGCTTTCAGGGGTCCCAAGAGACCCAGTACTTC. Encoded protein: CASSFQGSQETQYF. This chain joins TRBV5-6 and TRBJ2-5; a possible D gene is TRBD1 (6 bases). The CDR3 is 14 residues long. V was trimmed by 2 bases and J by 1 base, leaving 9 bases between them. Per the germline V gene, CDR1 is SGHDT and CDR2 is YYEEEE.

The chain recombines TRBV6-2 or TRBV6-3 with TRBJ2-1; 9 bases agree with TRBD2. V lost 5 bases, J lost 5 bases, and 13 bases stayed unmatched. The CDR3 totals 17 residues. From germline, CDR1 is MNHEY and CDR2 SVGEGT. CDR3 sequence (DNA): TGTGCCAGCAGTCAACCGATTAGCGGGAGTGTCAACAATGAGCAGTTCTTC. Translated: CASSQPISGSVNNEQFF.

This sequence joins TRBV10-1 and TRBJ2-1, with TRBD2 identical over 7 bases. The CDR3 runs 15 residues. Germline-derived CDR1 and CDR2 are WNHNN and SYGVQD (reference sequence). V dropped 2 bases and J dropped 8; count of bases not matched to a gene: 9. Here the CDR3 DNA reads TGCGCCAGCAGTGAGGCCTCAGCGGGGAGGGATGAGCAGTTCTTC. Protein: CASSEASAGRDEQFF.

This clone has a handful of counts. The V gene is TRBV5-1, the J gene TRBJ2-2; D is possibly TRBD2 (6 bases). Trimming pared 4 bases from V and 4 bases from J, leaving 17 bases between. Germline V gene data show CDR1 as SGHRS and CDR2 as YFSETQ. The CDR3 is 16 amino acids. In nucleotides, the CDR3 is TGCGCCAGCAGCCCTGAAACTAGCACCCTCACCGGGGAGCTGTTTTTT. Translating gives CASSPETSTLTGELFF. Variable domain in full (rest from reference TRBV5-1 and TRBJ2-2): KAGVTQTPRYLIKTRGQQVTLSCSPISGHRSVSWYQQTPGQGLQFLFEYFSETQRNKGNFPGRFSGRQFSNSRSEMNVSTLELGDSALYLCASSPETSTLTGELFFGEGSRLTVL.

V and J are TRBV5-6 and TRBJ2-3; a weak D match, TRBD2 (6 bases). The V gene's germline CDR1 is SGHDT and CDR2 YYEEEE. The CDR3 is made up of 14 amino acids. The V end lost 4 bases, the J end lost 4 bases, and 13 bases lay between the germline ends. The CDR3 DNA reads as TGTGCCAGCAGCCCCGGGGGTGGGGCAGATACGCAGTATTTT. Its translation: CASSPGGGADTQYF. Looking up the rest from reference TRBV5-6 and TRBJ2-3 gives the full variable domain: DAGVTQSPTHLIKTRGQQVTLRCSPKSGHDTVSWYQQALGQGPQFIFQYYEEEERQRGNFPDRFSGHQFPNYSSELNVNALLLGDSALYLCASSPGGGADTQYFGPGTRLTVL.

The J gene is TRBJ1-2, the V gene TRBV19; TRBD1 matches 10 bases. The CDR3 spans 14 residues. Germline V gives CDR1 LNHDA, CDR2 SQIVND (reference sequence). V trimming: 5 bases; J trimming: 7 bases; junction bases outside the gene matches: 7. CDR3 in DNA: TGTGCCAGTAGTCCTGGGACAGGGGTGAGTGGCTACACCTTC. It codes for CASSPGTGVSGYTF.

The chain combines TRBV4-1 with TRBJ2-5; D call uncertain. Germline V lookup: CDR1 MGHRA, CDR2 YSYEKL. The CDR3 is 15 amino acids. V gave up 0 bases and J gave up 1 base, with 9 bases separating them. CDR3 nucleotides: TGCGCCAGCAGCCAAGATCACAGCCTCCAAGAGACCCAGTACTTC. It codes for CASSQDHSLQETQYF.

This chain connects TRBV9 to TRBJ2-5; 7 bases align to TRBD2. Germline trimming cut 7 bases from V and 1 base from J; bases unmatched to any gene: 10. The CDR3 extends over 15 amino acids. Germline assignment: CDR1 SGDLS and CDR2 YYNGEE. The DNA of the CDR3 is TGTGCCAGCGGCCGATACGCGGGAGTCCAAGAGACCCAGTACTTC. Its protein product is CASGRYAGVQETQYF. The full variable domain, its missing parts supplied by reference TRBV9 and TRBJ2-5, is DSGVTQTPKHLITATGQRVTLRCSPRSGDLSVYWYQQSLDQGLQFLIQYYNGEERAKGNILERFSAQQFPDLHSELNLSSLELGDSALYFCASGRYAGVQETQYFGPGTRLLVL.

The J gene is TRBJ1-1, the V gene TRBV29-1, with D possibly TRBD1 on 5 matching bases. The V gene lost 7 bases and the J gene lost 0 bases, with 12 bases spanning the gap. Germline CDR1 and CDR2: SQVTM and ANQGSEA. The CDR3 totals 13 residues. The CDR3 coding sequence is TGCAGCGCCGCGGGACGGATGAACACTGAAGCTTTCTTT. It yields the protein CSAAGRMNTEAFF.

This CDR3 reads CASSPVKGEQFF. Here the CDR3 DNA reads TGTGCCAGCAGCCCAGTTAAGGGGGAGCAGTTCTTC. The chain joins TRBV13 to TRBJ2-1; a weak D match, TRBD1 (5 bases). Germline CDR1 is PRHDT and CDR2 is FYEKMQ (reference sequence). Trimming shortened V by 5 bases and J by 10 bases, and 12 bases separated the two germline ends. There are 12 residues in the CDR3.

The J gene is TRBJ1-1, the V gene TRBV5-1; 10 positions agree with TRBD1. V lost 4 bases, J lost 2 bases, and 5 bases stayed unmatched. The germline gives CDR1 SGHRS, CDR2 YFSETQ. The CDR3 runs to 15 residues. The CDR3 is CASSIGQGGNTEAFF. For the CDR3, the DNA is TGCGCCAGCAGCATAGGACAGGGGGGTAACACTGAAGCTTTCTTT.

The rearrangement joins TRBV9 to TRBJ1-6; no firm D call. This CDR3 comprises 15 residues. The germline V gene has CDR1 SGDLS and CDR2 YYNGEE. The V end lost 0 bases, the J end lost 4 bases, and 8 bases lay between the germline ends. Written as DNA, the CDR3 is TGTGCCAGCAGCGTAGATACAGCTTATAATTCACCCCTCCACTTT. Translating gives CASSVDTAYNSPLHF.

The rearrangement joins TRBV29-1 to TRBJ2-2, with D possibly being TRBD2 (6 bases). V gave up 7 bases and J gave up 2 bases, with 11 bases separating them. This CDR3 has 13 amino acids. CDR1 and CDR2 (germline): SQVTM, ANQGSEA. The CDR3 spells CSGQTSNTGELFF. The CDR3 coding sequence is TGCAGCGGCCAAACTAGCAACACCGGGGAGCTGTTTTTT.

V usage is TRBV4-3 and J usage is TRBJ1-1; D might be TRBD1 (5 bases). V lost 4 bases, J lost 5 bases, and 20 bases lay in between. Germline CDR1 reads LGHNA; CDR2 reads YSLEER. This CDR3 is built from 16 residues. CDR3 nucleotides: TGCGCCAGCAGCCCTGTAGGCTGGGGCCTGAGGACTGAAGCTTTCTTT. Translation gives CASSPVGWGLRTEAFF.